Listed below are T cell receptor beta chains from one sample, sequenced in a study of identical twins. TCRdb called the 5' RACE reads again in MiXCR, with one record for every CDR3 protein. The sample lists 540,000 or so distinct CDR3 sequences; 20% to 25% were seen once. The same sample was also studied in work on yellow fever vaccine responses in identical twins.

Sequenced material: CD4+ T cells sorted from blood. The receptors derive from a woman in her late teens or twenties in good health. Each CDR3 is given with its conserved first and last residue. The order of the fields is V gene, D gene, clone size, J gene, CDR3 protein, CDR3 DNA. The D gene is left open where the match is weak. Where a row states a size, it is once, few, many or the class of an expanded clone; other rows omit it.

TRBV20-1,TRBD2,.,TRBJ2-5,CSANLAGAETQYF,TGCAGTGCCAACCTAGCGGGAGCAGAGACCCAGTACTTC
TRBV7-9,TRBD1,.,TRBJ2-5,CASGQGGETQYF,TGTGCCAGCGGACAGGGCGGAGAGACCCAGTACTTC
TRBV28,TRBD1,.,TRBJ2-7,CASSFTSRQGIHYEQYF,TGTGCCAGCAGTTTCACCTCCCGACAGGGGATTCACTACGAGCAGTACTTC
TRBV5-1,.,.,TRBJ1-1,CASSIRGVDFGEAFF,TGCGCCAGCAGCATTAGGGGCGTAGACTTCGGTGAAGCTTTCTTT
TRBV27,TRBD1,few,TRBJ2-1,CASSFAGQVYEQFF,TGTGCCAGCAGTTTCGCGGGACAGGTATATGAGCAGTTCTTC
TRBV5-1,.,.,TRBJ2-5,CASSLGVLAPQETQYF,TGCGCCAGCAGCCTGGGGGTCCTAGCGCCCCAAGAGACCCAGTACTTC
TRBV6-1,TRBD1,.,TRBJ2-1,CATREGQGGHNEQFF,TGTGCCACCAGGGAGGGACAGGGAGGACACAATGAGCAGTTCTTC
TRBV20-1,TRBD1,few,TRBJ1-1,CSARGQYYTEAFF,TGCAGTGCTAGGGGACAGTACTACACTGAAGCTTTCTTT
TRBV5-1,.,few,TRBJ2-1,CASRPTGFHEQFF,TGCGCCAGCAGACCAACAGGGTTCCATGAGCAGTTCTTC
TRBV4-2,TRBD2,.,TRBJ2-3,CASSQEGRTSGGAARDTQYF,TGTGCCAGCAGCCAAGAGGGGCGGACTAGCGGGGGGGCAGCAAGAGATACGCAGTATTTT
TRBV7-8,.,.,TRBJ1-1,CASSLARFKGTEAFF,TGTGCCAGCAGCTTAGCTAGGTTCAAGGGGACTGAAGCTTTCTTT
TRBV19,.,.,TRBJ1-5,CASHPRDTNQPQHF,TGTGCCAGCCATCCCCGGGACACCAATCAGCCCCAGCATTTT
TRBV7-9,.,few,TRBJ1-1,CASSGGLLSEAFF,TGTGCCAGCAGCGGGGGACTATTAAGTGAAGCTTTCTTT
TRBV7-2,.,few,TRBJ1-1,CASSLRGGRTEAFF,TGTGCCAGCAGCTTACGAGGGGGTCGCACTGAAGCTTTCTTT
TRBV5-1,TRBD2,few,TRBJ2-3,CASSLTSGRSDTQYF,TGCGCCAGCAGCTTAACTAGCGGGAGAAGTGATACGCAGTATTTT
TRBV5-1,.,few,TRBJ2-1,CASSLGEQGRGSNEQFF,TGCGCCAGCAGCTTGGGGGAACAGGGAAGAGGTAGCAATGAGCAGTTCTTC
TRBV21-1,.,.,TRBJ2-5,CASSSPQGALGETQYF,TGTGCCAGCAGCTCCCCTCAGGGGGCGCTAGGGGAGACCCAGTACTTC
TRBV4-1,TRBD2,.,TRBJ2-3,CASSKPGRGPKGTDTQYF,TGCGCCAGCTCAAAACCGGGGAGGGGCCCCAAAGGCACAGATACGCAGTATTTT
TRBV5-1,TRBD2,.,TRBJ2-2,CASVGTTSSAGELFF,TGCGCCAGCGTCGGGACTACGAGTTCTGCCGGGGAGCTGTTTTTT
TRBV3-1,.,.,TRBJ1-1,CASSRGSEAFF,TGTGCCAGCAGCCGTGGTAGTGAAGCTTTCTTT
TRBV12-3/TRBV12-4,.,.,TRBJ1-4,CASSQRTNEKLFF,TGTGCCAGCAGTCAAAGGACCAATGAAAAACTGTTTTTT
TRBV5-6,TRBD1,few,TRBJ2-1,CASSLVMGQGSGEQFF,TGTGCCAGCAGCTTGGTGATGGGACAGGGTAGCGGTGAGCAGTTCTTC
TRBV5-1,.,.,TRBJ2-1,CASSLAFRNNEQFF,TGCGCCAGCAGCTTGGCGTTCAGGAACAATGAGCAGTTCTTC
TRBV7-8,.,.,TRBJ2-7,CASYGYREYEQYF,TGTGCCTCCTATGGATACAGGGAGTACGAGCAGTACTTC